A selection of T cell receptor beta chains follows, all from one sample in a study of shared clonotypes between healthy human individuals. This table comes from immunoSEQ multiplex PCR, and its TCRdb copy is limited to in-frame clones, with some not included. The sample lists approximately 2,000,000 clones; 92% were seen once. Sequencing was performed on naive CD4+ T cells from PBMCs. The source of these receptors is a young man in good health. Some clones in this sample may be carry-over from other donors' samples. CDR3s include the opening cysteine and the closing phenylalanine or tryptophan. Each record gives: V gene, D gene, clone size, J gene, CDR3 DNA, CDR3 protein. The D gene is left open where the match is weak. A clone size is listed for some rows: how often the clone was seen (once, few, many), or a class if it is expanded.

TRBV6-6	TRBD1	NA	TRBJ2-7	TGTGCCAGCAGTTACTCGGGGACAGGCTACGAGCAGTACTTC	CASSYSGTGYEQYF
TRBV27	NA	once	TRBJ2-3	TGTGCCAGCAGGATACTAGCTTACACAGATACGCAGTATTTT	CASRILAYTDTQYF
TRBV27	NA	NA	TRBJ1-1	TGTGCCAGCAGGGATCAGGGGAGGAACACTGAAGCTTTCTTT	CASRDQGRNTEAFF
TRBV30	TRBD2	NA	TRBJ2-1	TGTGCCTCTATAGCGGGAGGGGCTCGGGAGCAGTTCTTC	CASIAGGAREQFF
TRBV6-4	TRBD1	NA	TRBJ2-1	TGTGCCAGCAGTGGTAACAGGGGGGACAATGAGCAGTTCTTC	CASSGNRGDNEQFF
TRBV5-1	TRBD2	NA	TRBJ2-7	TGCGCCAGCAGCCCGTGGACTAGCGGGAGTAACCGCGAGCAGTACTTC	CASSPWTSGSNREQYF
TRBV11-2	NA	NA	TRBJ2-1	TGTGCCAGCAGCTACCGAGTTTCCGGCCCTTACAATGAGCAGTTCTTC	CASSYRVSGPYNEQFF
TRBV7-3	NA	once	TRBJ2-2	TGTGCCAGCAGCCGAAACAGGGACACCGGGGAGCTGTTTTTT	CASSRNRDTGELFF
TRBV6-6	TRBD1	NA	TRBJ2-5	TGTGCCAGCAGTCCCGGGACAGTCCAAGAGACCCAGTACTTC	CASSPGTVQETQYF
TRBV10-3	NA	NA	TRBJ2-6	TGTGCCATCAGCACTCAGAACTCTGGGGCCAACGTCCTGACTTTC	CAISTQNSGANVLTF
TRBV7-6	NA	NA	TRBJ2-7	TGTGCCAGCAGCTTAGACTTACCAGGACTAAGCTACGAGCAGTACTTC	CASSLDLPGLSYEQYF
TRBV28	NA	NA	TRBJ2-6	TGTGCCAGCAGTTTAAGGCTGACCTCTGGGGCCAACGTCCTGACTTTC	CASSLRLTSGANVLTF
TRBV27	NA	NA	TRBJ1-2	TGTGCCAGCCGGACCAGCGGTAGTGGCTACACCTTC	CASRTSGSGYTF
TRBV18	NA	NA	TRBJ1-2	TGTGCCAGCTCTCCGGGTACAGCTAACTATGGCTACACCTTC	CASSPGTANYGYTF
TRBV9	TRBD2	NA	TRBJ2-2	TGTGCCAGCAGCGTCGGGCCTAGCGGGAGGTATACCGGGGAGCTGTTTTTT	CASSVGPSGRYTGELFF
TRBV5-1	NA	NA	TRBJ2-3	TGCGCCAGCAGCTTGGGCCGTAGCACAGATACGCAGTATTTT	CASSLGRSTDTQYF
TRBV7-9	NA	NA	TRBJ2-1	TGTGCCAGCAGCTTAGTTAAGGCCCCGCTTAACAATGAGCAGTTCTTC	CASSLVKAPLNNEQFF
TRBV6-1	NA	NA	TRBJ2-7	TGTGCCAGCACCCAAGGCGGGCCGGGCTCCTACGAGCAGTACTTC	CASTQGGPGSYEQYF
TRBV5-1	TRBD2	NA	TRBJ2-3	TGCGCCAGCAGCCGAACTAGCGGGAGCCCCACAGATACGCAGTATTTT	CASSRTSGSPTDTQYF
TRBV10-3	TRBD1	NA	TRBJ2-4	TGTGCCATCAGCCGAGACAGGGACGGAAACATTCAGTACTTC	CAISRDRDGNIQYF
TRBV14	TRBD1	NA	TRBJ2-7	TGTGCCAGCAGCCAAAGACAGGGGGCGTACGAGCAGTACTTC	CASSQRQGAYEQYF
TRBV28	NA	once	TRBJ1-1	TGTGCCAGCAGGGGTATATGGACTGAAGCTTTCTTT	CASRGIWTEAFF